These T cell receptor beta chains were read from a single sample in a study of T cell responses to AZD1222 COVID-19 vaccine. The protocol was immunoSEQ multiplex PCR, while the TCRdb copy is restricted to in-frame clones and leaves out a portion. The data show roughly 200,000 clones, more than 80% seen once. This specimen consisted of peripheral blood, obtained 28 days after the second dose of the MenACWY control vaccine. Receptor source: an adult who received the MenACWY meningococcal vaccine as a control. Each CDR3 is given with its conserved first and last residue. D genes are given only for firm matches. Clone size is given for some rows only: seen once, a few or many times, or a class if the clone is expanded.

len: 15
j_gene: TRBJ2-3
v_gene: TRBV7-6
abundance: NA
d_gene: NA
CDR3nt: TGTGCCAGCAGCTCGTCTGTTAGGCCGGTAGATACGCAGTATTTT
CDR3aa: CASSSSVRPVDTQYF

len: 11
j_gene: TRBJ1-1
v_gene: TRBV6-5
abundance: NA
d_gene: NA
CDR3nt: TGTGCCGTTCTAGGGACCACTGAAGCTTTCTTT
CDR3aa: CAVLGTTEAFF

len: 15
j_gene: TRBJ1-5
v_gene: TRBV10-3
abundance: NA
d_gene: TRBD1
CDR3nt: TGTGCCATCGGAACCGGGACAGGGGGCAATCAGCCCCAGCATTTT
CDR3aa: CAIGTGTGGNQPQHF

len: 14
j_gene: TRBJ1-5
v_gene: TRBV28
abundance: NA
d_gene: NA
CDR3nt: TGTGCCAGCAGAAAATTAACAGGGTCTCAGCCCCAGCATTTT
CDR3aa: CASRKLTGSQPQHF

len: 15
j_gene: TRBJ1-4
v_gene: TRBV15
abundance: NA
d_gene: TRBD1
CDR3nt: TGTGCCACCAGCAGGGACAGGAGCGGACATGAAAAACTGTTTTTT
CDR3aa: CATSRDRSGHEKLFF

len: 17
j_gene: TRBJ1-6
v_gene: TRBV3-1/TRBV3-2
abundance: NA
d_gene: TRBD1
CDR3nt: TGTGCCAGCAGCCAAGAATTCGGACAGGGGAATAATTCACCCCTCCACTTT
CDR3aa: CASSQEFGQGNNSPLHF

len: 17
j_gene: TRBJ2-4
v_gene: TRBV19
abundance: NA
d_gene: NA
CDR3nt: TGTGCCAGTAGTACAGTTTACTGGGGCCAGGGCAAAAACATTCAGTACTTC
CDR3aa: CASSTVYWGQGKNIQYF

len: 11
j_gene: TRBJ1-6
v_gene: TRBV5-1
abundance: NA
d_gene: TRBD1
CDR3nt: TGCGCCAGCAGTGGGACAGGGCAACTCCACTTT
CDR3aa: CASSGTGQLHF

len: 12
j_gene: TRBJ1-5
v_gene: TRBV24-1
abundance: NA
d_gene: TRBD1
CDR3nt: TGTGCCATCGGACAGGGAGACCAGCCCCAGCATTTT
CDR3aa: CAIGQGDQPQHF

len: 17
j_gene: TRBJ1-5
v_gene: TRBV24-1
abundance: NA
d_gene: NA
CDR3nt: TGTGCCACCAGTGATTTTCGGGACCCCAGGGGCAATCAGCCCCAGCATTTT
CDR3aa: CATSDFRDPRGNQPQHF

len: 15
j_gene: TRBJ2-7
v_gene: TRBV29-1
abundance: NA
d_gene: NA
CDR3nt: TGCAGCGTTGGGTCCCAGGTTCTCAGCTCCTACGAGCAGTACTTC
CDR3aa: CSVGSQVLSSYEQYF

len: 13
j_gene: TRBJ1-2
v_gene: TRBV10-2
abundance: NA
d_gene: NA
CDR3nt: TGCGCCAGCACCCAATGGGGGAACTATGGCTACACCTTC
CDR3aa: CASTQWGNYGYTF

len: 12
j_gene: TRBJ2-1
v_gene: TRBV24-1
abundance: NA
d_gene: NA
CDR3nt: TGTGCCACCAGTGATTGGGGCAATGAGCAGTTCTTC
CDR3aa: CATSDWGNEQFF

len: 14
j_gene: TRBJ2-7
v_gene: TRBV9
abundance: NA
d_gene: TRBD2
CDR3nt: TGTGCCAGCAGCTCCGGGACTAGTGGCTTCGAGCAGTACTTC
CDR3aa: CASSSGTSGFEQYF

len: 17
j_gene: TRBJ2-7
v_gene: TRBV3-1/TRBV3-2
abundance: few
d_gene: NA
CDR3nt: TGTGCCAGCAGCCAAGTTACCGAGCTGACTTCATCCTACGAGCAGTACTTC
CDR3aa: CASSQVTELTSSYEQYF

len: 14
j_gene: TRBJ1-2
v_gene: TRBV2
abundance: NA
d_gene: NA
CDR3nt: TGTGCCAGCACCACCGACAGAGCTAACTATGGCTACACCTTC
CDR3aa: CASTTDRANYGYTF

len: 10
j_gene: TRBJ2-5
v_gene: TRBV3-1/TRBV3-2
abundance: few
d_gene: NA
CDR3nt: TGTGCCAGCAGCCAAGAGACCCAGTACTTC
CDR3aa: CASSQETQYF

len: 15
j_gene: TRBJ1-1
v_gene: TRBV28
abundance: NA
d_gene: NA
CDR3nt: TGTGCCAGCAGTTTTCTTCTTGGGGCGGGGACTGAAGCTTTCTTT
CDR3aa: CASSFLLGAGTEAFF

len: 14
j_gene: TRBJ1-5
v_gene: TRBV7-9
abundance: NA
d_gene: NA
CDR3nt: TGTGCCAGCAGCTTAATGGGGCCCCATCAGCCCCAGCATTTT
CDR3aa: CASSLMGPHQPQHF

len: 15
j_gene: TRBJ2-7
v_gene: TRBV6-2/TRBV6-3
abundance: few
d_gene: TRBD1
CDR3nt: TGTGCCAGCAGTTATACCGGGACAGGGCCCTACGAGCAGTACTTC
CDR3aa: CASSYTGTGPYEQYF

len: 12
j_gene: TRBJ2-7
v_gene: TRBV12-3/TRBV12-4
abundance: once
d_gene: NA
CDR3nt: TGTGCCAGCAGCCCCCGGCGTTACGAGCAGTACTTC
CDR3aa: CASSPRRYEQYF

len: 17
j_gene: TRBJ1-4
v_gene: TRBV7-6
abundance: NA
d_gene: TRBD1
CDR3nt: TGTGCCAGCAGCTTAGGGACAGGCCGGACAACTAATGAAAAACTGTTTTTT
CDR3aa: CASSLGTGRTTNEKLFF

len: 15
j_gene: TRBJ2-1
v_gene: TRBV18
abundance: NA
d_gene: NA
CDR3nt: TGTGCCAGCTCACCGGGACAACTTCCCTACAATGAGCAGTTCTTC
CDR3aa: CASSPGQLPYNEQFF

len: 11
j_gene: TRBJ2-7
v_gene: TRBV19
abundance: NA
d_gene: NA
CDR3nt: TGTGCCAGTAGTTCAACATTCGAGCAGTACTTC
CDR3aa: CASSSTFEQYF

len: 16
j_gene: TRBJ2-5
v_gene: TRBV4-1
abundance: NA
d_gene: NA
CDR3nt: TGCGCCAGCACCCAAACGAGGACAGAGTCCCAAGAGACCCAGTACTTC
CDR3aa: CASTQTRTESQETQYF

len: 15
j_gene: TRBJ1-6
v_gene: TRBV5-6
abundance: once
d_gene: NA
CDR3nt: TGTGCCAGCACCAACGCCCCGGGGGGCGATTCACCCCTCCACTTT
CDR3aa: CASTNAPGGDSPLHF

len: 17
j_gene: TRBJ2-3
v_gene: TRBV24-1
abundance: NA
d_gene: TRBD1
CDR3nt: TGTGCCACCAGTGGGAACCAAGGGGGCTGGGGCACAGATACGCAGTATTTT
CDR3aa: CATSGNQGGWGTDTQYF

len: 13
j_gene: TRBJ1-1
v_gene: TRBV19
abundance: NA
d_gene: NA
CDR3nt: TGTGCCAGTACCTCGAGGGGTTACACTGAAGCTTTCTTT
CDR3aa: CASTSRGYTEAFF

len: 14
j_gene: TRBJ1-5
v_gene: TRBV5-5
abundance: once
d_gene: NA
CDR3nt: TGTGCCAGCAGCTTTGACGGAACTCTCCAGCCCCAGCATTTT
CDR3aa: CASSFDGTLQPQHF

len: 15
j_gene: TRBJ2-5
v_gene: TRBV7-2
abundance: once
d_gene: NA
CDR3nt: TGTGCCAGCAGTGTAGGGGGGGCTACGCGGGAGACCCAGTACTTC
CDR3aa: CASSVGGATRETQYF

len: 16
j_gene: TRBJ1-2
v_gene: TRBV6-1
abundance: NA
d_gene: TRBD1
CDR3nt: TGTGCCAGCAGTGAAGCTGGTTTGACAGGGGTGAATGGCTACACCTTC
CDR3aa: CASSEAGLTGVNGYTF

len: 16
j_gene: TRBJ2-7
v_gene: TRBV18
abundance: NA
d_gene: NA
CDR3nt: TGTGCCAGCTCACCAGGGGGGGGCCTAGCCTCCAACGAGCAGTACTTC
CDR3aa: CASSPGGGLASNEQYF

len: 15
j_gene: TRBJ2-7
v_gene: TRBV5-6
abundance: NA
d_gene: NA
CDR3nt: TGTGCCAGCAGCGGACCTGGGACCAGGGTGTACGAGCAGTACTTC
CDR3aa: CASSGPGTRVYEQYF

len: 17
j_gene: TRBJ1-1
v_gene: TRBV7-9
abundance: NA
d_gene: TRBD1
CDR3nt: TGTGCCAGCACCCTAGGGACAGGGCGAAGGGGGAACACTGAAGCTTTCTTT
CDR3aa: CASTLGTGRRGNTEAFF

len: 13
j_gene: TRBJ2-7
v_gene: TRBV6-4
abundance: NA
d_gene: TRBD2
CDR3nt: TGTGCCAGCAGTAGACTAGCGGGAACCGAGCAGTACTTC
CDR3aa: CASSRLAGTEQYF

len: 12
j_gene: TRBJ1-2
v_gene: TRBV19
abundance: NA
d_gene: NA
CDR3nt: TGTGCCAGTAGCACCCGCCTCGCCGGCTACACCTTC
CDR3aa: CASSTRLAGYTF

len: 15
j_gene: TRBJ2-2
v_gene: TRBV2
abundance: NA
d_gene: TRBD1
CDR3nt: TGTGCCAGCAGGGCTAGGACAGGGACCACCGGGGAGCTGTTTTTT
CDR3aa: CASRARTGTTGELFF

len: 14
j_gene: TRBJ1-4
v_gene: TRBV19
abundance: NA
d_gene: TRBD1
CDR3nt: TGTGCCAGTAGTATTCAGGGGGCAAGTGAAAAACTGTTTTTT
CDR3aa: CASSIQGASEKLFF

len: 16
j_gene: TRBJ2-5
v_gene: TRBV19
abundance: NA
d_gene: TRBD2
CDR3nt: TGTGCCAGTAGTATCCGAGGACTAGCAGTCCAAGAGACCCAGTACTTC
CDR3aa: CASSIRGLAVQETQYF

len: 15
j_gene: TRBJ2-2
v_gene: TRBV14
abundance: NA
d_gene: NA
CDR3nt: TGTGCCAGCAGCCAACCCCTCGGAAACACCGGGGAGCTGTTTTTT
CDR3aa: CASSQPLGNTGELFF

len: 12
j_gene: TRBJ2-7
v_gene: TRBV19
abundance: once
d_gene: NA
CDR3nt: TGTGCCAGTAGTTGGGGAGGAGACGAGCAGTACTTC
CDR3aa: CASSWGGDEQYF

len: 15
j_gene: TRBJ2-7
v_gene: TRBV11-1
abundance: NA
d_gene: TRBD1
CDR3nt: TGTGCCAGCAGCCAACTCCGGGACAGGGCCTACGAGCAGTACTTC
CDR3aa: CASSQLRDRAYEQYF

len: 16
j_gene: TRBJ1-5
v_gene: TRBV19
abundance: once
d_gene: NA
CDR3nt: TGTGCCAGTAGTATGGGGGCTAGGGGAAGCAATCAGCCCCAGCATTTT
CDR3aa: CASSMGARGSNQPQHF

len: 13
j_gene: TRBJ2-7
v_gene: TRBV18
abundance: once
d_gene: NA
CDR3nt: TGTGCCAGCTCAGAAACAGACCCCTACGAGCAGTACTTC
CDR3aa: CASSETDPYEQYF

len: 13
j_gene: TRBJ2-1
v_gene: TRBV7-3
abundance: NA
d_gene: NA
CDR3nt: TGTGCCAGCAGCTTTGACGCCAACAATGAGCAGTTCTTC
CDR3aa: CASSFDANNEQFF

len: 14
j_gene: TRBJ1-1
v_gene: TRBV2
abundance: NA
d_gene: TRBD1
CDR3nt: TGTGCCAGCAGTGAACTAGACAGGGGCACTGAAGCTTTCTTT
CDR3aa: CASSELDRGTEAFF

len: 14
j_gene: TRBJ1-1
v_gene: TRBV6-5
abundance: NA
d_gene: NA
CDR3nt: TGTGCCAGCAGCCCCGGGGTCAGGGCCCGGGAGGCTTTCTTT
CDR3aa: CASSPGVRAREAFF

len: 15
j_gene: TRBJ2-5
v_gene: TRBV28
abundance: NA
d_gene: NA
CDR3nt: TGTGCCAGCAGTTTAGCTGGGGGTGGACAAGAGACCCAGTACTTC
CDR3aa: CASSLAGGGQETQYF

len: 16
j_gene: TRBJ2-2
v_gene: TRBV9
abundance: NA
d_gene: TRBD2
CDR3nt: TGTGCCAGCAGCGCGGGGACTAGCGGAAACACCGGGGAGCTGTTTTTT
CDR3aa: CASSAGTSGNTGELFF

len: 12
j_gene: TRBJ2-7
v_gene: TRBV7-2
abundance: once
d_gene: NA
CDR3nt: TGTGCCAGCAGTAGAGGGGTTTACGAGCAGTACTTC
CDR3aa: CASSRGVYEQYF

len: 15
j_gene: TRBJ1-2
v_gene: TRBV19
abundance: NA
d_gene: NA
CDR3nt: TGTGCCAGTACCCCGATGGGGGGGCCCAACTATGGCTACACCTTC
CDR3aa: CASTPMGGPNYGYTF

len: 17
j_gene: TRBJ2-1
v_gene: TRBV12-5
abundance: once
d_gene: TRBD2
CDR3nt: TGTGCTAGTGGTAGGGGACTAGCGGGAGGGCCTATCAATGAGCAGTTCTTC
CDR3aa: CASGRGLAGGPINEQFF

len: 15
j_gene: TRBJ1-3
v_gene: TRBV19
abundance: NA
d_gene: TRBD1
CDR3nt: TGTGCCAGTAGTCAAAACAGGGGCTCTGGAAACACCATATATTTT
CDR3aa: CASSQNRGSGNTIYF

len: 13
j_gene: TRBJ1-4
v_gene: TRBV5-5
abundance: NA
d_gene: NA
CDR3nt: TGTGCCAGCAGCTTGTGGCGTAATGAAAAACTGTTTTTT
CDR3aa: CASSLWRNEKLFF

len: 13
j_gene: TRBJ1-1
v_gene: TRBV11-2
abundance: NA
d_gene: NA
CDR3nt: TGTGCCAGCAGCCCACAGGGTTGGCCTGAAGCTTTCTTT
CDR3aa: CASSPQGWPEAFF

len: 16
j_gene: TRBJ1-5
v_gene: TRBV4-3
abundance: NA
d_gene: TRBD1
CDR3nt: TGCGCCAGCAGCCAAGACTTATTAACAGGGGCTCAGCCCCAGCATTTT
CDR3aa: CASSQDLLTGAQPQHF

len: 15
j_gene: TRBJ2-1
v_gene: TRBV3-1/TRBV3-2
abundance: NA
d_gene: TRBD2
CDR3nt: TGTGCCAGCAGTCCGGGGAGGGGCGAGCGGAATGAGCAGTTCTTC
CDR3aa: CASSPGRGERNEQFF

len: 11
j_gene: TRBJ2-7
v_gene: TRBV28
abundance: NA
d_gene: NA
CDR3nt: TGTGCCAGCACGGGCAACCACGAGCAGTACTTC
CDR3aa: CASTGNHEQYF

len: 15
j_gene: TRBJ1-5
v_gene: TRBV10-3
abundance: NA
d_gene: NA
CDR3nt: TGTGCCATCAGTGAATGGCGAGGGAGCAATCAGCCCCAGCATTTT
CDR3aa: CAISEWRGSNQPQHF